This T cell receptor beta chain emerged from a study of sequential checkpoint blockade in melanoma. Study information: Arm A got nivolumab then ipilimumab; arm B the reverse, 1:1. DNA from 91 pretreatment tumor samples underwent TCRβ immunosequencing.

At least ten counts were recorded for this clone. What it recognizes is unknown. Germline CDR1 SGHNT, CDR2 YENEEA. V shed 3 bases, J shed 11 bases, and the junction held 14 bases outside the gene matches. The CDR3 has 15 amino acids. Study results and limitations: For nivolumab-first patients, baseline tumor clonality was associated with response. T-cell fraction and clonality followed PD-L1 and CD8+ counts, not mutational load.

The treatment denotes: randomized to nivolumab then ipilimumab (arm A) or the reverse (arm B). Sequencing was performed with immunoSEQ multiplex PCR; in TCRdb, only in-frame clones are kept and a portion is missing. The sample comprises around 35,000 clones, around 32% of which are singletons, and more than 1.5% rests with the top ten. This clonotype was sampled from a human donor with melanoma. This specimen was tumor tissue (inferred from file names), taken from a patient given nivolumab and ipilimumab in sequence. The chain has TRBV11-3 and TRBJ1-1, with 8 bases matching TRBD1. The CDR3 reads CASSFQDREGSRAFF. As DNA, the CDR3 is TGTGCCAGCAGCTTTCAGGACAGGGAAGGAAGCAGGGCTTTCTTT.